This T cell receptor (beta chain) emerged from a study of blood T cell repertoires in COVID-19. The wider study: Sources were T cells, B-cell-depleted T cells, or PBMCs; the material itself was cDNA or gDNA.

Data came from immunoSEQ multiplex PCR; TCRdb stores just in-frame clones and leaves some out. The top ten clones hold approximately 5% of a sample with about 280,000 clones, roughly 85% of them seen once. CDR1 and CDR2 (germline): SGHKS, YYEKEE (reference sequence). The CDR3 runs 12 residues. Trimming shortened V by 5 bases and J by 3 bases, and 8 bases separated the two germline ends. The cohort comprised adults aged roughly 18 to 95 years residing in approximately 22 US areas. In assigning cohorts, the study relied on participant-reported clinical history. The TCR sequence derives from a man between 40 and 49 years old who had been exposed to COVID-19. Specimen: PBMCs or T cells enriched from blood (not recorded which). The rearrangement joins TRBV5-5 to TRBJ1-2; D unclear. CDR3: CASSSGDYGYTF. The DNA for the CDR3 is TGTGCCAGCAGTTCCGGTGACTATGGCTACACCTTC.